This T cell receptor (beta chain) came from a study of cytotoxic CD8 clonotypes in ibrutinib-treated CLL. Study results and caveats: Public clonotypes, found uncommonly, either contracted or stayed stable on treatment. The study found clonality rose at ibrutinib response, then fell toward baseline at progression.

Of note for this clone: Its antigen is as yet unknown.

Measured with immunoSEQ multiplex PCR; TCRdb has only the in-frame clones, and not every one. This table has about 60,000 clones, 54% appearing once. Germline-derived CDR1 and CDR2 are SGDLS and YYNGEE. The CDR3 covers 14 residues. Trimming stripped 7 bases from V and 4 bases from J, with 18 bases between. V gene TRBV9 combines with J gene TRBJ2-7; the D is unclear. The receptor was isolated from a human donor with chronic lymphocytic leukemia. The starting material was PBMCs, obtained at disease progression, from a patient treated with ibrutinib. The CDR3 region has the DNA TGTGCCAGCCCCCCGGGTCATGGATCTTACGAGCAGTACTTC. It translates to CASPPGHGSYEQYF.